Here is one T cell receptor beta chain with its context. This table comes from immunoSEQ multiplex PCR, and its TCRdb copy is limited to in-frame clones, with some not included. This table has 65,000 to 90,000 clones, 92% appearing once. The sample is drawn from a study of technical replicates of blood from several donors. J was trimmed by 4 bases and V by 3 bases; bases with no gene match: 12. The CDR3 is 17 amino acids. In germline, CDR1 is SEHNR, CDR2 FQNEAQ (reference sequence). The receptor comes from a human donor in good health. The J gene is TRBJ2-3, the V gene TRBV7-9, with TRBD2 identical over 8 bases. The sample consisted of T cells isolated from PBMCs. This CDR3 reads CASSLGLGGGKPDTQYF. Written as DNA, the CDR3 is TGTGCCAGCAGCTTGGGCCTTGGCGGGGGGAAACCAGATACGCAGTATTTT.